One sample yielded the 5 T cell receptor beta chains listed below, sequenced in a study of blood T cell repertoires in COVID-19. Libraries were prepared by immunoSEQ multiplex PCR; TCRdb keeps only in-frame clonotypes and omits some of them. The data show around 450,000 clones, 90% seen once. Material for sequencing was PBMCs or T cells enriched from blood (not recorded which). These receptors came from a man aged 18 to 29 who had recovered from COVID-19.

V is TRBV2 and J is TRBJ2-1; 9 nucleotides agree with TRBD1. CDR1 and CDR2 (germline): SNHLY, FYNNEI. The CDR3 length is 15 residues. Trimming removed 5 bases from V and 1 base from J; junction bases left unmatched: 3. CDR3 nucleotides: TGTGCCAGCAGTTCGGACAGGGGTTCCTACAATGAGCAGTTCTTC. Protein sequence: CASSSDRGSYNEQFF.

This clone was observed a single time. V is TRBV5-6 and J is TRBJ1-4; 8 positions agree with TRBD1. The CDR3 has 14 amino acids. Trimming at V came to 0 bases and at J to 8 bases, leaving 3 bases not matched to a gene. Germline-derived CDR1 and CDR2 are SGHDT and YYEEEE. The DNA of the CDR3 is TGTGCCAGCAGCTTGGGGACAGGGCGCGAAAAACTGTTTTTT. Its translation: CASSLGTGREKLFF.

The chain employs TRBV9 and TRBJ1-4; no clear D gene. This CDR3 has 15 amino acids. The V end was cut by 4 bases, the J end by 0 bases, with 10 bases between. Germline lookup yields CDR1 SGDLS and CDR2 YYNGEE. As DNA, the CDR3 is TGTGCCAGCAGCAAGAATCCGGCAACTAATGAAAAACTGTTTTTT. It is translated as CASSKNPATNEKLFF.

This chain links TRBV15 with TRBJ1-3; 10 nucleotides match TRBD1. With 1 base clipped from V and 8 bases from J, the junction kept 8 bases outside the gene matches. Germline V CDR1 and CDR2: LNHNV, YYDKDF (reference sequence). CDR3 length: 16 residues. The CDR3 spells CATSRGGQGIKDTIYF. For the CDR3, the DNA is TGTGCCACCAGCAGAGGGGGACAGGGGATTAAGGACACCATATATTTT.

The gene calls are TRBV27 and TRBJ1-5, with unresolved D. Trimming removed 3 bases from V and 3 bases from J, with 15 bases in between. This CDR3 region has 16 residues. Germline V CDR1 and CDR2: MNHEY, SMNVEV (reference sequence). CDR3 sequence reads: CASSFSRDPSNQPQHF. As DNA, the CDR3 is TGTGCCAGCAGTTTTTCCCGGGATCCCTCCAATCAGCCCCAGCATTTT.